The next 27 T cell receptor beta chains were all read from a single sample in a study of blood T cell repertoires in COVID-19. Produced via immunoSEQ multiplex PCR; TCRdb's table is partial and in-frame only. This sample has around 330,000 clones, with around 90% found just once. Sequencing was performed on PBMCs or T cells enriched from blood (not recorded which). The receptor source for this set is a woman between 18 and 29 years old who had recovered from COVID-19.

This clone was seen a single time. The CDR3 DNA reads as TGTGCCAGCAGCTTAGGGCATGGGGCGTCCGGGGAGCTGTTTTTT. This codes for CASSLGHGASGELFF. This chain links TRBV7-3 with TRBJ2-2, with a weak D call TRBD1 (5 bases). Germline assignment: CDR1 SGHTA and CDR2 FQGTGA. The CDR3 extends over 15 amino acids. Trimming took 2 bases from V and 6 from J, leaving 13 bases between them.

The rearrangement joins TRBV19 to TRBJ1-2; D remains ambiguous. The germline V and J ends were trimmed by 3 bases and 4 bases, with 12 bases remaining between them. Looked up from germline, CDR1 is LNHDA and CDR2 is SQIVND (reference sequence). The CDR3 has 14 amino acids. The CDR3 spells CASSIGGPSYGYTF. The CDR3 nucleotides read TGTGCCAGTAGTATTGGAGGTCCTTCCTATGGCTACACCTTC. Full variable domain (remainder filled in from reference TRBV19 and TRBJ1-2): DGGITQSPKYLFRKEGQNVTLSCEQNLNHDAMYWYRQDPGQGLRLIYYSQIVNDFQKGDIAEGYSVSREKKESFPLTVTSAQKNPTAFYLCASSIGGPSYGYTFGSGTRLTVV.

The J gene is TRBJ1-2, the V gene TRBV4-3; maybe TRBD1 (6 bases). The CDR3 has 14 amino acids. Germline loops: CDR1 LGHNA, CDR2 YSLEER. V was shortened by 3 bases and J by 2 bases, with 10 bases between the two germline ends. The CDR3 is CASSQGHENYGYTF. The DNA of the CDR3 is TGCGCCAGCAGCCAGGGACACGAAAACTATGGCTACACCTTC.

In this sample, this clone turned up once. This chain links TRBV4-3 with TRBJ1-2; TRBD1 is a possible D gene (6 bases). Deletions cut 4 bases from V and 11 bases from J, with 17 bases between. This CDR3 contains 13 residues. Germline-derived CDR1 and CDR2 are LGHNA and YSLEER. The CDR3, as DNA: TGCGCCAGCAGCCGCGCGGTACAGGGCCGATACACCTTC. Amino acids: CASSRAVQGRYTF.

This clone has at least ten counts. The rearrangement uses TRBV7-2 and TRBJ2-7, with 7 bases that match TRBD1. CDR1 is SGHTA, CDR2 FQGNSA, per germline. The trim removed 5 bases at V and 10 bases at J, leaving 17 bases unmatched. The CDR3 consists of 15 residues. CDR3 sequence reads: CASSPLPGTGVLQYF. In DNA, the CDR3 is TGTGCCAGCAGCCCCCTCCCCGGAACAGGGGTTTTACAGTACTTC.

This clone was observed once. This chain uses TRBV2 with TRBJ1-5; no firm D call. This CDR3 region has 13 residues. The germline gives CDR1 SNHLY, CDR2 FYNNEI. V gave up 6 bases and J gave up 7 bases, with 13 bases separating them. This CDR3 is CASRVAGLQPQHF. In DNA, the CDR3 is TGTGCCAGCAGGGTTGCGGGTTTACAGCCCCAGCATTTT.

The genes are TRBV18 and TRBJ2-2; maybe TRBD1 (5 bases). Germline V lookup: CDR1 KGHSH, CDR2 LQKENI. The CDR3 totals 15 residues. Trimming removed 3 bases at V and 0 bases at J, with 8 bases between. The CDR3 DNA is TGTGCCAGCTCACCGACAGAGGCGAACACCGGGGAGCTGTTTTTT. It translates to CASSPTEANTGELFF. The full variable domain, in which reference TRBV18 and TRBJ2-2 provide the parts outside the CDR3, is NAGVMQNPRHLVRRRGQEARLRCSPMKGHSHVYWYRQLPEEGLKFMVYLQKENIIDESGMPKERFSAEFPKEGPSILRIQQVVRGDSAAYFCASSPTEANTGELFFGEGSRLTVL.

CDR3 in amino acids: CASRHGTAYGYTF. As DNA, the CDR3 is TGTGCCAGCAGGCATGGGACAGCCTATGGCTACACCTTC. This sequence joins TRBV28 and TRBJ1-2, with 7 bases lining up with TRBD1. The CDR3 loop spans 13 amino acids. Germline assignment: CDR1 MDHEN and CDR2 SYDVKM. The V gene end was trimmed by 6 bases and the J gene end by 4 bases; junction bases not matched to a gene: 5.

The CDR3 sequence is CASSVAGQGYGYTF. In DNA form, the CDR3 reads TGTGCCAGCAGCGTAGCTGGTCAGGGCTATGGCTACACCTTC. This chain connects TRBV9 to TRBJ1-2, with TRBD1 as a possible D gene (5 bases). The CDR3 runs 14 residues. V was shortened by 0 bases and J by 4 bases, with 10 bases between the two germline ends. Germline V gives CDR1 SGDLS, CDR2 YYNGEE.

V and J are TRBV7-6 and TRBJ2-2; D might be TRBD1 (6 bases). The CDR3 has 14 residues. Per the germline V gene, CDR1 is SGHVS and CDR2 is FNYEAQ. V lost 0 bases and J 8 bases, leaving 10 bases between the germline ends. The CDR3 coding sequence is TGTGCCAGCAGCTTAGCTGGAAGGGGGGGGGAGCTGTTTTTT. Translated, it gives CASSLAGRGGELFF.

The V and J genes are TRBV7-8 and TRBJ1-1; 8 bases fit TRBD1. This CDR3 has 15 residues. The V gene end was trimmed by 5 bases and the J gene end by 2 bases; junction bases not matched to a gene: 7. Germline CDR1 SGHVS, CDR2 FQNEAQ. In nucleotides, the CDR3 is TGTGCCAGCAGCCCCGGGGACAGGTTAAACACTGAAGCTTTCTTT. Translating it yields CASSPGDRLNTEAFF.

The chain combines TRBV15 with TRBJ2-6; D unclear. The CDR3 runs 14 residues. The V and J ends lost 0 bases and 4 bases respectively, with 4 bases between them. Germline V gene sequence: CDR1 LNHNV, CDR2 YYDKDF (reference sequence). The CDR3 sequence: CATSRDSGANVLTF. As DNA, the CDR3 is TGTGCCACCAGCAGAGATAGCGGGGCCAACGTCCTGACTTTC. The full variable domain, rest sourced from reference TRBV15 and TRBJ2-6, is DAMVIQNPRYQVTQFGKPVTLSCSQTLNHNVMYWYQQKSSQAPKLLFHYYDKDFNNEADTPDNFQSRRPNTSFCFLDIRSPGLGDTAMYLCATSRDSGANVLTFGAGSRLTVL.

This chain uses TRBV25-1 with TRBJ2-7; no reliable D call. With 3 bases removed from V and 2 bases from J, the gap between germline ends came to 11 bases. From germline, CDR1 is MGHDK and CDR2 SYGVNS. This CDR3 is 14 amino acids long. CDR3 amino acids: CASSDEEPAYEQYF. As DNA, the CDR3 is TGTGCCAGCAGTGATGAGGAACCCGCCTACGAGCAGTACTTC.

This rearrangement joins TRBV28 to TRBJ2-3, with TRBD1 identical over 7 bases. The CDR3 has 17 residues. V shed 3 bases and J 0 bases; nucleotides not matched to a gene: 9. From germline, CDR1 is MDHEN and CDR2 SYDVKM. The CDR3 nucleotides are TGTGCCAGCAGTTTGGGGACAGTCCCGACTAGCACAGATACGCAGTATTTT. Amino acids: CASSLGTVPTSTDTQYF.

This chain uses TRBV9 with TRBJ2-1; tentative D call: TRBD1 (5 bases). This CDR3 spans 14 amino acids. Germline V gene sequence: CDR1 SGDLS, CDR2 YYNGEE. The V end lost 5 bases, the J end lost 2 bases, and 11 bases lay between the germline ends. This CDR3 is CASSVTVAYNEQFF. The CDR3 bases are TGTGCCAGCAGTGTGACAGTCGCCTACAATGAGCAGTTCTTC.

The chain uses TRBV3-1 (or the pseudogene TRBV3-2) and TRBJ1-5; 9 bases match TRBD1. CDR1 and CDR2 (germline): LGHDT, YNNKEL (reference sequence). CDR3 length equals 14 residues. The V and J ends lost 6 bases and 7 bases, in that order; junction bases with no gene match: 7. The CDR3 DNA sequence: TGTGCCAGCAGTCTAGGACAGGGGTGGCAGCCCCAGCATTTT. It codes for CASSLGQGWQPQHF.

CDR3 nucleotides: TGTGCCAGCAGTTACTTACAGGGCGCTGAAGCTTTCTTT. It yields the protein CASSYLQGAEAFF. The rearrangement uses TRBV6-5 and TRBJ1-1; tentative D call: TRBD1 (6 bases). Trimming pared 1 base from V and 6 bases from J, leaving 9 bases between. The CDR3 loop spans 13 amino acids. Per germline, CDR1 MNHEY and CDR2 SVGAGI.

Only one count was recorded for this clone. The chain recombines TRBV7-9 with TRBJ2-1; D is unclear. Trimming took off 3 bases at V and 4 bases at J, with 13 bases between the two ends. The CDR3 contains 15 residues. Per germline, CDR1 SEHNR and CDR2 FQNEAQ (reference sequence). The CDR3 spells CASSFQSRGYNEQFF. As DNA, the CDR3 is TGTGCCAGCAGCTTTCAATCTAGAGGTTACAATGAGCAGTTCTTC. Combining the CDR3 with reference TRBV7-9 and TRBJ2-1 gives the whole variable domain DTGVSQNPRHKITKRGQNVTFRCDPISEHNRLYWYRQTLGQGPEFLTYFQNEAQLEKSRLLSDRFSAERPKGSFSTLEIQRTEQGDSAMYLCASSFQSRGYNEQFFGPGTRLTVL.

CDR3 bases: TGTGCCAGCAGTTTAAGTCAGGGTTGGGACACTGAAGCTTTCTTT. Protein: CASSLSQGWDTEAFF. The chain is built from TRBV27 and TRBJ1-1, with D perhaps matching TRBD1 (5 bases). The V end lost 2 bases, the J end lost 3 bases, and 13 bases lay between the germline ends. The CDR3 has 15 amino acids. CDR1 is MNHEY and CDR2 is SMNVEV in the germline V gene (reference sequence).

The chain uses TRBV27 and TRBJ2-7, with 9 positions matching TRBD2. J gave up 2 bases and V 2 bases, and 7 bases lay outside the gene matches. Germline V gene lookup returns CDR1 MNHEY and CDR2 SMNVEV (reference sequence). This CDR3 comprises 16 residues. The CDR3 spells CASSLSGRPHPYEQYF. CDR3 DNA: TGTGCCAGCAGTTTAAGCGGGAGGCCGCACCCCTACGAGCAGTACTTC.

The chain carries TRBV12-3 or TRBV12-4 and TRBJ2-1; possibly TRBD2 for D (6 bases). V lost 0 bases, J lost 14 bases, and 14 bases lay in between. The CDR3 runs to 13 residues. The CDR3: CASSLASLREEFF. CDR3 DNA sequence: TGTGCCAGCAGTTTAGCGTCCCTAAGGGAGGAGTTCTTC.

V gene TRBV10-2 combines with J gene TRBJ1-1, with a weak D call TRBD1 (6 bases). Germline CDR1 is WSHSY and CDR2 is SAAADI. This CDR3 is built from 13 residues. V was cut by 4 bases and J by 10 bases, with 16 bases left in between. CDR3 region: CASSAGGGGGAFF. The DNA of the CDR3 is TGCGCCAGCAGTGCGGGAGGTGGAGGGGGAGCTTTCTTT.

This CDR3 reads CATSDSFEQFF. CDR3 coding DNA: TGTGCCACCAGCGACTCCTTTGAGCAGTTCTTC. J is TRBJ2-1 and V is TRBV15; D ambiguous. Per germline, CDR1 LNHNV and CDR2 YYDKDF (reference sequence). V was cut by 5 bases and J by 9 bases, with 8 bases left in between. The CDR3 has 11 amino acids.

The gene calls are TRBV6-2 or TRBV6-3 and TRBJ2-3; 9 bases align to TRBD2. The CDR3 loop spans 15 amino acids. Losses at the gene ends were 2 bases for V and 2 bases for J; bases not matched to a gene: 2. Germline assignment: CDR1 MNHEY and CDR2 SVGEGT. The CDR3 here is CASSYVAGVTDTQYF. The DNA of the CDR3 is TGTGCCAGCAGTTACGTAGCGGGGGTCACAGATACGCAGTATTTT.

The chain employs TRBV14 and TRBJ1-1; 7 bases are shared with TRBD1. V lost 5 bases and J lost 4; bases outside the gene matches: 10. The CDR3 loop spans 15 amino acids. The germline CDR1 and CDR2 sequences are SGHDN and FVKESK. DNA for the CDR3: TGTGCCAGCAGCTTTGCCAGGGGGTCGGGCACTGAAGCTTTCTTT. The encoded protein is CASSFARGSGTEAFF.

The chain carries TRBV7-9 and TRBJ1-1; D remains unclear. Trimming pared 5 bases from V and 7 bases from J, leaving 8 bases between. From germline, CDR1 is SEHNR and CDR2 FQNEAQ (reference sequence). This CDR3 region has 11 residues. CDR3 nucleotide sequence: TGTGCCAGCAGCCCCGGCGGTGAAGCTTTCTTT. Its translation: CASSPGGEAFF.

This chain joins TRBV19 and TRBJ2-3, with 9 bases fitting TRBD1. Losses at the gene ends were 3 bases for V and 6 bases for J; bases not matched to a gene: 10. Germline V CDR1 and CDR2: LNHDA, SQIVND (reference sequence). There are 16 residues in the CDR3. The CDR3 DNA follows: TGTGCCAGTAGTATTGATGGACAGGGGAATTTGGATACGCAGTATTTT. Translated: CASSIDGQGNLDTQYF.